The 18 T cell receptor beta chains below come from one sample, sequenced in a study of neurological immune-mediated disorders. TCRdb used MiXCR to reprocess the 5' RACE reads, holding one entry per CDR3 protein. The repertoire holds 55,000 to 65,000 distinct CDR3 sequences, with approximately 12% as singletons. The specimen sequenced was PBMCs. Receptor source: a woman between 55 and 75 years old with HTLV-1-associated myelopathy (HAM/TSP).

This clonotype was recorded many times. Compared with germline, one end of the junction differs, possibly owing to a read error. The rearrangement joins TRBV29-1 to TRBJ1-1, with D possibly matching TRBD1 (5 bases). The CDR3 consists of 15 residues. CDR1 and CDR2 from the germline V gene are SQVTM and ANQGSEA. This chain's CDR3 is CSAESPGTANTEAFF. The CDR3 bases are TGCAGCGCTGAATCTCCCGGGACGGCGAACACTGAAGCTTTCTTT.

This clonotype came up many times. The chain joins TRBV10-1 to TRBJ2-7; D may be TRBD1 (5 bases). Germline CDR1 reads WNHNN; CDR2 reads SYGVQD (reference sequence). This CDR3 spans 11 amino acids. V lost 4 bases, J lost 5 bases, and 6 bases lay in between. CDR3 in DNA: TGCGCCAGCAGTGTGGGGCACGAGCAGTACTTC. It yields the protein CASSVGHEQYF.

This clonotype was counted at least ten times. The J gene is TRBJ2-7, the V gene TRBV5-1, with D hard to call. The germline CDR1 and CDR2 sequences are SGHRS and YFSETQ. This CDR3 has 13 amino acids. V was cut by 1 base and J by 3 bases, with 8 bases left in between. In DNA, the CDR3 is TGCGCCAGCAGCTTGCGTCAGAGCTACGAGCAGTACTTC. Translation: CASSLRQSYEQYF.

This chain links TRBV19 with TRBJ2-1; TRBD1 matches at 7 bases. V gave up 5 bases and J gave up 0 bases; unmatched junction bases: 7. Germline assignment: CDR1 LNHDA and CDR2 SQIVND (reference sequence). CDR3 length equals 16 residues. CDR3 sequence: CASSQTGWGSYNEQFF. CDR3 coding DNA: TGTGCCAGTAGTCAGACAGGGTGGGGCTCCTACAATGAGCAGTTCTTC.

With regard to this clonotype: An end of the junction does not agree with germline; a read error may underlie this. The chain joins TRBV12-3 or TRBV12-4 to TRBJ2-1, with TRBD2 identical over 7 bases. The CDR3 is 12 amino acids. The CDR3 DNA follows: TGTGCCAGCCTGGGGGGGTACATTGAGCAGTTCTTC. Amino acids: CASLGGYIEQFF.

CDR3: CASLDPASGRNTGELFF. The CDR3, as DNA: TGCGCCAGCCTAGACCCGGCTAGCGGTAGGAACACCGGGGAGCTGTTTTTT. V and J are TRBV4-1 and TRBJ2-2; 7 nucleotides agree with TRBD2. Looked up from germline, CDR1 is MGHRA and CDR2 is YSYEKL. After removal of 8 bases from V and 1 base from J, the junction contained 13 bases not matched to a gene. This CDR3 is built from 17 residues.

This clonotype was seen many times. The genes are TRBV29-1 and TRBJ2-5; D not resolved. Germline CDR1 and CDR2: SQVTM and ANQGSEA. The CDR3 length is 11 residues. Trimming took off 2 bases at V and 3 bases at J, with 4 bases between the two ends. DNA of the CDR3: TGCAGCGTTGAACTAAAAGAGACCCAGTACTTC. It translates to CSVELKETQYF.

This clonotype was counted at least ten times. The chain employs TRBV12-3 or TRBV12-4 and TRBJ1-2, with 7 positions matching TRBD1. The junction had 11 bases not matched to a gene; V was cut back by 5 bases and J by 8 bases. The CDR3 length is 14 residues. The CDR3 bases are TGTGCCAGCAGTGGACGGACAGGTCTAGGGGGCTACACCTTC. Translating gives CASSGRTGLGGYTF.

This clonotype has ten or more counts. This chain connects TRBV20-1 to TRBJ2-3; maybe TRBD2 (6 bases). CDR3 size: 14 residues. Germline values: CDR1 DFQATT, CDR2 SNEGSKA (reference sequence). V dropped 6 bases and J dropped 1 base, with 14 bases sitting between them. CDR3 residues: CSASTSSGTDTQYF. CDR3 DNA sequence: TGCAGTGCAAGCACCTCTAGCGGCACAGATACGCAGTATTTT.

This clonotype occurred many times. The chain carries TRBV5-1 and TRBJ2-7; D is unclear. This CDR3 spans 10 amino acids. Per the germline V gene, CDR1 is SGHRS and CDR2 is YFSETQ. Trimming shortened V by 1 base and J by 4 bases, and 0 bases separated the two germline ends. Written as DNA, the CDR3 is TGCGCCAGCAGCTTGTACGAGCAGTACTTC. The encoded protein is CASSLYEQYF.

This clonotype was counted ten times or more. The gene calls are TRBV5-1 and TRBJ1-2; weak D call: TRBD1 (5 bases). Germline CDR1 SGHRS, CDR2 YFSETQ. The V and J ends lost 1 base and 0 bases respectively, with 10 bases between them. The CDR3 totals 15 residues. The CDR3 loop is CASSLSGDPNYGYTF. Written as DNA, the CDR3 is TGCGCCAGCAGCTTGTCGGGGGACCCTAACTATGGCTACACCTTC. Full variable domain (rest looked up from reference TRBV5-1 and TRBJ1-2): KAGVTQTPRYLIKTRGQQVTLSCSPISGHRSVSWYQQTPGQGLQFLFEYFSETQRNKGNFPGRFSGRQFSNSRSEMNVSTLELGDSALYLCASSLSGDPNYGYTFGSGTRLTVV.

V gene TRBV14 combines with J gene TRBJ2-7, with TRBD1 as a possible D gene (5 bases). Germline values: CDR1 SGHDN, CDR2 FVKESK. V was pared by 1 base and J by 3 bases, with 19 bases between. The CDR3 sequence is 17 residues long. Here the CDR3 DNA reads TGTGCCAGCAGCCAAGGGGGCTTTAACGTTCTAAGCTACGAGCAGTACTTC. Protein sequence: CASSQGGFNVLSYEQYF.

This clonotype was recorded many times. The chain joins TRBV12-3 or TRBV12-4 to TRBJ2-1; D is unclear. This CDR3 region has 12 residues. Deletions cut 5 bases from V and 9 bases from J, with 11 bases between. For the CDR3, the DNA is TGTGCCAGCAGTGACCGGTGGAGTGAGCAGTTCTTC. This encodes CASSDRWSEQFF.

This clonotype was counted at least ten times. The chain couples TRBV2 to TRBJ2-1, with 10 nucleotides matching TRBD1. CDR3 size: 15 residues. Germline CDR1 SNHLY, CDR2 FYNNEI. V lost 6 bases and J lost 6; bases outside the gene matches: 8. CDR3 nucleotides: TGTGCCAGCAGGTATTCCGGGACAGGGGTCAATGAGCAGTTCTTC. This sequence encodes CASRYSGTGVNEQFF. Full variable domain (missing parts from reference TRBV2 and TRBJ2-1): EPEVTQTPSHQVTQMGQEVILRCVPISNHLYFYWYRQILGQKVEFLVSFYNNEISEKSEIFDDQFSVERPDGSNFTLKIRSTKLEDSAMYFCASRYSGTGVNEQFFGPGTRLTVL.

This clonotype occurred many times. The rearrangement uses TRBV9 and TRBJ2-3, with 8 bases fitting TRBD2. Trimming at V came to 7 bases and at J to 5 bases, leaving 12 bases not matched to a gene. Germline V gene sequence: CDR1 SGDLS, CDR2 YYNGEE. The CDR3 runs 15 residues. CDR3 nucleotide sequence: TGTGCCAGCGGAAGACTAGCGCTAGGGGGAGATACGCAGTATTTT. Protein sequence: CASGRLALGGDTQYF.

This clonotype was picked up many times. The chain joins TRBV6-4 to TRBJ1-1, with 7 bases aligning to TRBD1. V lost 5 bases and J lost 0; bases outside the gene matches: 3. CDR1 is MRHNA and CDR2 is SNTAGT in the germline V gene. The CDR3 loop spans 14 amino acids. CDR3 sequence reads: CASSRDRLNTEAFF. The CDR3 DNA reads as TGTGCCAGCAGTCGGGACAGACTGAACACTGAAGCTTTCTTT.

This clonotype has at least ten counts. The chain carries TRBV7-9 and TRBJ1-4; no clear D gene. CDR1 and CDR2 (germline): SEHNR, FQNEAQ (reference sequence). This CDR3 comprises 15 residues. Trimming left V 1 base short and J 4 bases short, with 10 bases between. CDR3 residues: CASSLGSSGNEKLFF. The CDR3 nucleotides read TGTGCCAGCAGCTTAGGGTCCAGTGGTAATGAAAAACTGTTTTTT.

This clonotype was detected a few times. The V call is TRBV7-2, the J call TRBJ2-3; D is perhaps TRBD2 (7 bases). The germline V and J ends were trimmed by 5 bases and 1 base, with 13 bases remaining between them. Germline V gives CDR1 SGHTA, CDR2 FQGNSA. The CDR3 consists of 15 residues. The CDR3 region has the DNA TGTGCCAGCAGCCCCCAGGGGAGGGGCACAGATACGCAGTATTTT. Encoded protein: CASSPQGRGTDTQYF. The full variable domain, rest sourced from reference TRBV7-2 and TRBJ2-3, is GAGVSQSPSNKVTEKGKDVELRCDPISGHTALYWYRQSLGQGLEFLIYFQGNSAPDKSGLPSDRFSAERTGGSVSTLTIQRTQQEDSAVYLCASSPQGRGTDTQYFGPGTRLTVL.